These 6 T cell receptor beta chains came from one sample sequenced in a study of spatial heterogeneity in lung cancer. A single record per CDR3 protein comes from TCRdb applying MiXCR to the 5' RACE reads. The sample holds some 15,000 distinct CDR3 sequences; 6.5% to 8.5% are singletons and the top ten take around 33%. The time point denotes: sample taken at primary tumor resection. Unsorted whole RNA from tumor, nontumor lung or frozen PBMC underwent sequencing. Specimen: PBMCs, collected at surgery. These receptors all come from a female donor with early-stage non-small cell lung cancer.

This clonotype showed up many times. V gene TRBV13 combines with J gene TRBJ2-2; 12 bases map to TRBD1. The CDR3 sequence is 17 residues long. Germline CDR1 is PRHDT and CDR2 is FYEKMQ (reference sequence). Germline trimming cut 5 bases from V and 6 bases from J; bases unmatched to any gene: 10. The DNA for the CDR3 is TGTGCCAGCAGCCGACCGGGACAGGGGGCGTATCCCGGGGAGCTGTTTTTT. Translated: CASSRPGQGAYPGELFF.

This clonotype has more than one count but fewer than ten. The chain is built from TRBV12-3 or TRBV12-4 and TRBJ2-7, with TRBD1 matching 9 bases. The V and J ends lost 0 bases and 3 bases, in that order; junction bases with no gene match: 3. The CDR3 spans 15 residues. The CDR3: CASSLAGQGRYEQYF. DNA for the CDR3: TGTGCCAGCAGTTTAGCGGGACAGGGACGCTACGAGCAGTACTTC.

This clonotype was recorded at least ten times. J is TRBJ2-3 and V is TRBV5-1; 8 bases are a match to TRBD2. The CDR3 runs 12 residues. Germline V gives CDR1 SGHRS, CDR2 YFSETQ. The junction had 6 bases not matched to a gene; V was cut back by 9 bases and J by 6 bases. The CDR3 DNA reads TGCGCCACCTCCCGGGAGGGCGATACGCAGTATTTT. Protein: CATSREGDTQYF.

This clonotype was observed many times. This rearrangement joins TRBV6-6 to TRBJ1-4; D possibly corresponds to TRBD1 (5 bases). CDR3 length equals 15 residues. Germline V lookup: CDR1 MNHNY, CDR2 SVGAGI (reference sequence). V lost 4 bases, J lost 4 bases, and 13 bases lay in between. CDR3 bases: TGTGCCAGCAGTTCGCGGGGGGAATTTAATGAAAAACTGTTTTTT. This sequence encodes CASSSRGEFNEKLFF.

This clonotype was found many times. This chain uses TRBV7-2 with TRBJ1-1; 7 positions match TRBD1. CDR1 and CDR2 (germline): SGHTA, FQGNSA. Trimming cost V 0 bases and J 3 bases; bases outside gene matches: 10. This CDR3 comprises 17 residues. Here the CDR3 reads CASSLARQGVRDTEAFF. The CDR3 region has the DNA TGTGCCAGCAGCTTAGCCCGACAGGGAGTAAGGGACACTGAAGCTTTCTTT.

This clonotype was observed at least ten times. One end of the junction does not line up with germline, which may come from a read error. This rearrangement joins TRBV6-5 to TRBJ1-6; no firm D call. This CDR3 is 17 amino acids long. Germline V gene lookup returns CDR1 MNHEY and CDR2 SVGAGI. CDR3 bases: TGTGCCAGCAGTTACTCCTTGCAGCAGACTAATAATTCACCCCCCCACTTT. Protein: CASSYSLQQTNNSPPHF.